The 7 T cell receptor beta chains given below trace back to one sample, sequenced in a study of T cells in localized non-small cell lung cancer. Method: immunoSEQ multiplex PCR; TCRdb's copy keeps in-frame clones and lacks some. The sample records around 15,000 clones, approximately 89% being singletons. Sequenced material: peripheral blood, taken before any cancer treatment. The source of these receptors is a female donor older than 55 with stage III squamous cell lung carcinoma.

This clone occurred a few times. This chain uses TRBV28 with TRBJ1-2, with D perhaps matching TRBD1 (5 bases). V lost 2 bases and J lost 7, with 17 bases in between. The V gene's germline CDR1 is MDHEN and CDR2 SYDVKM. This CDR3 is built from 15 residues. The CDR3 sequence is CASSLLVEGRGGYTF. CDR3 DNA sequence: TGTGCCAGCAGTTTACTAGTAGAGGGAAGGGGTGGCTACACCTTC.

The rearrangement joins TRBV4-2 to TRBJ2-7; 9 nucleotides align to TRBD2. Germline CDR1 and CDR2: LGHNA and YNFKEQ. The CDR3 runs to 15 residues. J gave up 6 bases and V 0 bases, and 6 bases lay outside the gene matches. This chain's CDR3 is CASSQDGREGREQYF. In DNA form, the CDR3 reads TGTGCCAGCAGCCAAGATGGGCGGGAGGGCCGCGAGCAGTACTTC.

The chain combines TRBV6-1 with TRBJ2-5; possibly TRBD2 for D (7 bases). This CDR3 is 12 amino acids long. With 8 bases removed from V and 4 bases from J, the gap between germline ends came to 11 bases. CDR1 and CDR2 from the germline V gene are MNHNS and SASEGT. This CDR3 is CASGGAGETQYF. In DNA, the CDR3 is TGTGCCAGCGGGGGGGCGGGAGAGACCCAGTACTTC.

This chain connects TRBV7-9 to TRBJ2-3; 8 bases line up with TRBD2. CDR1 is SEHNR, CDR2 FQNEAQ, per germline (reference sequence). The CDR3 has 16 residues. V was clipped by 2 bases and J by 0 bases; unmatched bases: 4. The CDR3 DNA sequence: TGTGCCAGCAGCTTAATTTTAGCGGGAAGCACAGATACGCAGTATTTT. It codes for CASSLILAGSTDTQYF.

The chain is built from TRBV25-1 and TRBJ2-1, with 8 nucleotides matching TRBD2. Germline V gene lookup returns CDR1 MGHDK and CDR2 SYGVNS. The CDR3 loop spans 15 amino acids. The V gene end was trimmed by 8 bases and the J gene end by 4 bases; junction bases not matched to a gene: 10. For the CDR3, the DNA is TGTGCCAGCCAAAAGTTCGGGGGGGGTTACAATGAGCAGTTCTTC. It yields the protein CASQKFGGGYNEQFF.

The rearrangement links TRBV10-3 to TRBJ2-7; 7 nucleotides agree with TRBD1. The J segment lost 6 bases and the V segment lost 4 bases, leaving 6 bases of the junction unmatched. The CDR3 sequence is 13 residues long. Germline values: CDR1 ENHRY, CDR2 SYGVKD. CDR3 region: CAISVTGDGEQYF. As DNA, the CDR3 is TGTGCCATCAGTGTTACAGGGGATGGCGAGCAGTACTTC.

The chain links TRBV4-2 to TRBJ2-7, with D unclear. From germline, CDR1 is LGHNA and CDR2 YNFKEQ. Trimming left V 1 base short and J 3 bases short, with 10 bases between. There are 14 residues in the CDR3. For the CDR3, the DNA is TGTGCCAGCAGCCAAGGAGTGGACCTCTACGAGCAGTACTTC. Its translation: CASSQGVDLYEQYF.